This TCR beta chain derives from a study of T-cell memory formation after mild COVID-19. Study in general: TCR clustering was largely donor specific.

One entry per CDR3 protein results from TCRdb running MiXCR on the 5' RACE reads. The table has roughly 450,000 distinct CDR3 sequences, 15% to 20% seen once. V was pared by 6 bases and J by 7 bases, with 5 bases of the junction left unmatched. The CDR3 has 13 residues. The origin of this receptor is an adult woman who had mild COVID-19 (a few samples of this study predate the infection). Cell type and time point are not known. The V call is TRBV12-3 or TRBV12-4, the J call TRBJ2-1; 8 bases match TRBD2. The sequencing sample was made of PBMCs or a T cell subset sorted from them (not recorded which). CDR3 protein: CASRWSGGNEQFF. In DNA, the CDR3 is TGTGCCAGCAGATGGTCGGGGGGGAATGAGCAGTTCTTC.